This T cell receptor (beta chain) was sequenced for a study of brain T cells in children with intractable seizures. Generated by immunoSEQ multiplex PCR, the TCRdb table keeps only in-frame clones and is missing some. The sample shows 340,000 or so clones, 93% of them seen only once. This CDR3 region has 15 residues. Trimming removed 0 bases from V and 3 bases from J, with 10 bases in between. CDR1 MNHEY and CDR2 SVGEGT come from the germline V gene. Time point reported: blood from clinic visit 5 months post-surgery; TSC patient then seizure free. Sequencing was limited to surgery cases with top T cell transcript signatures in brain tissue.

The chain is built from TRBV6-2 or TRBV6-3 and TRBJ2-3; no clear D. The clonotype originates from a boy in the first two years of life with tuberous sclerosis and intractable seizures. Material: peripheral blood, obtained roughly 5 months after surgery. The CDR3 loop is CASSYSFLKTDTQYF. The CDR3 region has the DNA TGTGCCAGCAGTTACTCTTTTCTAAAAACAGATACGCAGTATTTT.